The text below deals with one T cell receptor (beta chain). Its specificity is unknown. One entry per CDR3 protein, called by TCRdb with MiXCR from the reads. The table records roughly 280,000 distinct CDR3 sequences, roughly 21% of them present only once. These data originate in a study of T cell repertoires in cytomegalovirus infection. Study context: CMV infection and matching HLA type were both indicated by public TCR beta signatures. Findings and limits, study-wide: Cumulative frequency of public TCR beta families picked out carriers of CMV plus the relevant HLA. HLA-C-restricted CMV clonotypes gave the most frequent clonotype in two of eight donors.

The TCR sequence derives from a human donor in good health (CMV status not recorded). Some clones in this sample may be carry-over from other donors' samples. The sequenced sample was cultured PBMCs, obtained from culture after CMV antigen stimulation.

The CDR3 reads CATSGKNEKLFF. The CDR3 bases are TGTGCAACGTCAGGCAAAAATGAAAAACTGTTTTTT. This chain links TRBV11-3 with TRBJ1-4; D ambiguous. This CDR3 is 12 amino acids long. CDR1 SGHNT and CDR2 YENEEA come from the germline V gene. The entire variable domain, with the rest obtained from reference TRBV11-3 and TRBJ1-4, is as follows: EAGVVQSPRYKIIEKKQPVAFWCNPISGHNTLYWYLQNLGQGPELLIRYENEEAVDDSQLPKDRFSAERLKGVDSTLKIQPAELGDSAVYLCATSGKNEKLFFGSGTQLSVL.